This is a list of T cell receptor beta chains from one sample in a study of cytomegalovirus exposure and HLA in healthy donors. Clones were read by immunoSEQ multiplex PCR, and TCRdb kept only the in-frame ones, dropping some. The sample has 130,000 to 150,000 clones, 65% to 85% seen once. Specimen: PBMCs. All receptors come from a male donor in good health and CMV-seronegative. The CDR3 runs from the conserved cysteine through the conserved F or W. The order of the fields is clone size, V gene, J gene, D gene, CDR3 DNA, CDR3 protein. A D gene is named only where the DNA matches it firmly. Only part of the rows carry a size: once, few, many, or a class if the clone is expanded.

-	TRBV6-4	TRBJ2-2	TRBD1	TGTGCCAGCAAGGGGGCGCGGGACACCGGGGAGCTGTTTTTT	CASKGARDTGELFF
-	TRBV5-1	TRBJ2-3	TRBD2	TGCGCCAGCAGCTTGACACTAGCGGCCAGCACAGATACGCAGTATTTT	CASSLTLAASTDTQYF
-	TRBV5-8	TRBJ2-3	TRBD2	TGTGCCAGCAGCGACGGACTAGCGGTTATAGATACGCAGTATTTT	CASSDGLAVIDTQYF
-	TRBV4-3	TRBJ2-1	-	TGCGCCAGCAGCCTACGGGGGGAGCAGTTCTTC	CASSLRGEQFF
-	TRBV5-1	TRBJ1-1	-	TGCGCCAGCTCGCTCTCAGCGCTGAACACTGAAGCTTTCTTT	CASSLSALNTEAFF
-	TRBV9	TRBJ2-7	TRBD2	TGTGCCAGCAGCGTAGTTACTAGCGGGAGAAACGAGCAGTACTTC	CASSVVTSGRNEQYF
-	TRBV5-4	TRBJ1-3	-	TGTGCCAGCTCCAATGGGGGGGCTGGTGGAAACACCATATATTTT	CASSNGGAGGNTIYF
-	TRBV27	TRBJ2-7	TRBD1	TGTGCCAGCAGTTTATCGGGCAGGGGGACCTACGAGCAGTACTTC	CASSLSGRGTYEQYF
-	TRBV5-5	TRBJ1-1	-	TGTGCCAGCAGCTTGGGGGAGGTCACTGAAGCTTTCTTT	CASSLGEVTEAFF
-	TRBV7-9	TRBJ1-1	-	TGTGCCAGCAGCTCGCTGGACAGCTCCCCGAACACTGAAGCTTTCTTT	CASSSLDSSPNTEAFF
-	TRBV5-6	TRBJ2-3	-	TGTGCCAGCAGCTTGGCTGGCAGACTAAGCACAGATACGCAGTATTTT	CASSLAGRLSTDTQYF
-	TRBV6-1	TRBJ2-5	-	TGTGCCAGCAGCCTTGGTCCGCGGCAGGGTAATACCCAGTACTTC	CASSLGPRQGNTQYF
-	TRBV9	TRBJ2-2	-	TGTGCCAGCAGCTCTAAACCCTCCGGGGAGCTGTTTTTT	CASSSKPSGELFF
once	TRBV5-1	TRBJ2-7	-	TGCGCCAGCAGCTTAGGAGAGGGCTACGAGCAGTACTTC	CASSLGEGYEQYF
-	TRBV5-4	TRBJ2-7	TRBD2	TGTGCCAGCAGCCCCTTTGCTAGCGGGGAACTCTACGAGCAGTACTTC	CASSPFASGELYEQYF
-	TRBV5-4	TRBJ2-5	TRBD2	TGTGCCAGCAGCTTAGCGGGGGGACCCGAAGAGACCCAGTACTTC	CASSLAGGPEETQYF
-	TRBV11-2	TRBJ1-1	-	TGTGCCAGCAGCCCCGCCCGGGGGTACACTGAAGCTTTCTTT	CASSPARGYTEAFF
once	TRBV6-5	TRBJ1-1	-	TGTGCCAGCAGTTACTTCATTACAGACATGAACACTGAAGCTTTCTTT	CASSYFITDMNTEAFF
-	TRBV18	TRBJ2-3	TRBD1	TGTGCCAGCTCAACGGACAGGGGGCATGCCACAGATACGCAGTATTTT	CASSTDRGHATDTQYF
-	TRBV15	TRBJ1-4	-	TGTGCCACCAGCAGAGATCAGGGGTCGACTAATGAAAAACTGTTTTTT	CATSRDQGSTNEKLFF
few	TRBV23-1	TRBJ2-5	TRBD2	TGCGCCAGCAGTCCAAAGGGGGCTAGCGGGAGAATTAGGGAGACCCAGTACTTC	CASSPKGASGRIRETQYF
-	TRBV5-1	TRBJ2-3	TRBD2	TGCGCCAGCAGCCTTGGTTTCCGACTAGCGACAGATACGCAGTATTTT	CASSLGFRLATDTQYF
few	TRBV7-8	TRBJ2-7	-	TGTGCCAGCAGTCTGGGGGGGGGCCGTGGTGTTAGGGAGCAGTACTTC	CASSLGGGRGVREQYF
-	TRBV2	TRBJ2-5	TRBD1	TGTGCCAGCACCACAGGGGAAGTTCCAGAGACCCAGTACTTC	CASTTGEVPETQYF
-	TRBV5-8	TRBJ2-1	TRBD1	TGTGCCAGCAGCTTGGGACAGGGTGATAATGAGCAGTTCTTC	CASSLGQGDNEQFF
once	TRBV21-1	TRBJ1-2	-	TGTGCCAGCAGCAAAGAAAGCAGGGGACTACCCTATGGCTACACCTTC	CASSKESRGLPYGYTF
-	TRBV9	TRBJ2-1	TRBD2	TGTGCCAGCAGCGTAGCTAGCGGGGGGGCCAATGAGCAGTTCTTC	CASSVASGGANEQFF
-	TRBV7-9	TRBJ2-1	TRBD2	TGTGCCAGCAGCCCACCAAGCTTTTTAGCGGGTAGCTCCTACAATGAGCAGTTCTTC	CASSPPSFLAGSSYNEQFF
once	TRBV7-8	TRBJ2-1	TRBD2	TGTGCCAGCAGCTTAGGGACTAGTCATTATGAGCAGTTCTTC	CASSLGTSHYEQFF
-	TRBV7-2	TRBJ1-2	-	TGTGCCAGCAGCTTATGGACAGTTCTTACTAACTATGGCTACACCTTC	CASSLWTVLTNYGYTF
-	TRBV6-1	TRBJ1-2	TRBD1	TGTGCCAGCAGTGAACAGGGGGCCTCTAACTATGGCTACACCTTC	CASSEQGASNYGYTF
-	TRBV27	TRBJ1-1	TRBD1	TGTGCCAGCAGTGGACAGGGGGACGCTGAAGCTTTCTTT	CASSGQGDAEAFF